Sequencing of this T cell receptor (beta chain) was carried out in a study of T cells in Graves' hyperthyroidism and ophthalmopathy. Per the germline V gene, CDR1 is MGHRA and CDR2 is YSYEKL. Trimming removed 1 base from V and 6 bases from J; junction bases left unmatched: 6. This CDR3 has 15 residues. RNA transcripts were the template for amplifying TCR beta CDR3 regions. The HTBI primer set was used in a first-round RT-PCR of the TCR CDR3. TCRdb fed the multiplex PCR reads into MiXCR, producing one record per CDR3 protein. The repertoire includes about 590,000 distinct CDR3 sequences, approximately 14% of them detected once, and about 7% sits in the top ten. In patients aged 18 to 65, hyperthyroidism was newly diagnosed, with duration under 2 months.

The TCR sequence derives from a woman in her twenties or thirties with Graves' hyperthyroidism. Sequences were obtained from blood. The gene calls are TRBV4-1 and TRBJ2-7; 10 bases line up with TRBD2. CDR3 loop: CASSQGRASGSEQYF. As DNA, the CDR3 is TGCGCCAGCAGCCAAGGACGGGCTAGCGGGAGCGAGCAGTACTTC.